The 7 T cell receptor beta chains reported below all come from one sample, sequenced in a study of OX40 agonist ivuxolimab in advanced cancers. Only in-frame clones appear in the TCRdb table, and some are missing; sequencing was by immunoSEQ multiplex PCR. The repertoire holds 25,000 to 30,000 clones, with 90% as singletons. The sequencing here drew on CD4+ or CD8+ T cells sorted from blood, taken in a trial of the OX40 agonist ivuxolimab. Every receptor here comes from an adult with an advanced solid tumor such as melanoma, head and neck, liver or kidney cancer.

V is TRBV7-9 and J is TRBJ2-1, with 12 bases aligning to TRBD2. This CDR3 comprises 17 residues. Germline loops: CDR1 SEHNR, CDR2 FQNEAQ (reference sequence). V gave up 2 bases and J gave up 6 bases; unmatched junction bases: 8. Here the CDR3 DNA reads TGTGCCAGCAGCTTACCTGGACTAGCGGGACTGGGCAATGAGCAGTTCTTC. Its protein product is CASSLPGLAGLGNEQFF.

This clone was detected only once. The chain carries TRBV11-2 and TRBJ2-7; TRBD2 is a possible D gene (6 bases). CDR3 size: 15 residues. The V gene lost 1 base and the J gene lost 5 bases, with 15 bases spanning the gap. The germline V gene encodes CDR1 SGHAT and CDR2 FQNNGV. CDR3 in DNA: TGTGCCAGCAGCTTAGTCCGGGAGTTGTTTGACGAGCAGTACTTC. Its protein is CASSLVRELFDEQYF.

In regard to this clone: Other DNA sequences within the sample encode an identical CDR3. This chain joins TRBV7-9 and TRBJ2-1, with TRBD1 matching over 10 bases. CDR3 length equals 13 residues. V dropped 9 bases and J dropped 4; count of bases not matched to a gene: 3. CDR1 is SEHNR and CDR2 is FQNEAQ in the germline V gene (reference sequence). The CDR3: CASRTGGYNEQFF. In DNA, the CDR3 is TGTGCCAGTAGGACAGGGGGTTACAATGAGCAGTTCTTC.

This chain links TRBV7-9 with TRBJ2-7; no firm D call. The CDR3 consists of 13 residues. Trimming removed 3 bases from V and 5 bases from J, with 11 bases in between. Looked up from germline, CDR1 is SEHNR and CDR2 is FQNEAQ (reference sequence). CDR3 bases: TGTGCCAGCAGCTTGGGCGTCAGGCACGAGCAGTACTTC. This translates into CASSLGVRHEQYF. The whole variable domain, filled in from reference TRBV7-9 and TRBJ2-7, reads DTGVSQNPRHKITKRGQNVTFRCDPISEHNRLYWYRQTLGQGPEFLTYFQNEAQLEKSRLLSDRFSAERPKGSFSTLEIQRTEQGDSAMYLCASSLGVRHEQYFGPGTRLTVT.

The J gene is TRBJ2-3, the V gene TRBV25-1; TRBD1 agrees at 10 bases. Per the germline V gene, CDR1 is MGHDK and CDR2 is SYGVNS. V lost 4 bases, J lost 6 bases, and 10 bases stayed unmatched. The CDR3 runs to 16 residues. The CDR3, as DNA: TGTGCCAGCAGTGGTTATGTCGGGACAGGGGCGGATACGCAGTATTTT. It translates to CASSGYVGTGADTQYF.

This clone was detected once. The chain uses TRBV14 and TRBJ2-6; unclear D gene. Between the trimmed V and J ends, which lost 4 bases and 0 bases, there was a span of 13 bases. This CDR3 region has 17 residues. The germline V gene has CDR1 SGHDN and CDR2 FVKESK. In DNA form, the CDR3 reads TGTGCCAGCAGCCCGAGATACTCCCGCTCTGGGGCCAACGTCCTGACTTTC. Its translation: CASSPRYSRSGANVLTF.

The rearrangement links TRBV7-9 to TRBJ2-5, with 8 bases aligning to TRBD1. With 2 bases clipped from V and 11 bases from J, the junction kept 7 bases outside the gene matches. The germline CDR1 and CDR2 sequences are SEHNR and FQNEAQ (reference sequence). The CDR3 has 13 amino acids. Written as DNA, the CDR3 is TGTGCCAGCAGCTTAACAGGGGGAAGGGAGCAGTACTTC. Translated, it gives CASSLTGGREQYF.